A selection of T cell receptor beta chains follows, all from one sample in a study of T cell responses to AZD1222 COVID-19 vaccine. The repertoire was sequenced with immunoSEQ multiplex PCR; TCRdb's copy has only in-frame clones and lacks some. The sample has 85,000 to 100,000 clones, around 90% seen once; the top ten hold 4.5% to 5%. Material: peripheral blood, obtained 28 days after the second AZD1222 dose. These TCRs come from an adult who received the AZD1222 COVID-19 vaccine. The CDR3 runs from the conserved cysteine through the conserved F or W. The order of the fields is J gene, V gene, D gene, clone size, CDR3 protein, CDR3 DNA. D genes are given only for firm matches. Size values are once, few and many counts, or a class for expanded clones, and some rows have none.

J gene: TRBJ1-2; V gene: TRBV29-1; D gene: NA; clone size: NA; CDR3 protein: CSVVRDQGREGYTF; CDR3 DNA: TGCAGCGTTGTGCGCGACCAGGGGCGAGAGGGCTACACCTTC
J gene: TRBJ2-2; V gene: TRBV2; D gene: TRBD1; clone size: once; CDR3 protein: CATNDRGTNTGELFF; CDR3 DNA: TGTGCCACCAATGACAGGGGGACGAACACCGGGGAGCTGTTTTTT
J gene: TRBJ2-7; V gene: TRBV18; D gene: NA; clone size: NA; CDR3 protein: CASSQKATPDYEQYF; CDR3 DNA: TGTGCCAGCTCCCAGAAGGCAACACCCGACTACGAGCAGTACTTC
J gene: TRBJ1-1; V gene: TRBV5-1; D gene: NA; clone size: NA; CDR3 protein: CASRIQGGVEAFF; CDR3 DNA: TGCGCCAGCAGAATACAGGGAGGTGTTGAAGCTTTCTTT
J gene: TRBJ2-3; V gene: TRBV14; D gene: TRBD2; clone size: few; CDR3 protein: CASSQKLAGTDTQYF; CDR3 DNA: TGTGCCAGCAGCCAAAAACTAGCGGGCACAGATACGCAGTATTTT
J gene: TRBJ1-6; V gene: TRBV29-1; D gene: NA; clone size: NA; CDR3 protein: CSVGHDSPLHF; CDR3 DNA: TGCAGCGTGGGGCATGACTCACCCCTCCACTTT
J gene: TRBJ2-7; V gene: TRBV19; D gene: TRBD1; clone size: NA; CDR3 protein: CASSIFPRGPYEQYF; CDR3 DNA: TGTGCCAGTAGTATTTTTCCCAGGGGGCCCTACGAGCAGTACTTC
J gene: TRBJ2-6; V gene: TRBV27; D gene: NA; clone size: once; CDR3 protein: CASSLGRQGANVLTF; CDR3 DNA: TGTGCCAGCAGTCTTGGCCGCCAGGGGGCCAACGTCCTGACTTTC
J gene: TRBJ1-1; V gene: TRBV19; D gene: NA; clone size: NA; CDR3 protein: CASRPTRVPNTEAFF; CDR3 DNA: TGTGCCAGCCGACCGACCAGGGTCCCGAACACTGAAGCTTTCTTT
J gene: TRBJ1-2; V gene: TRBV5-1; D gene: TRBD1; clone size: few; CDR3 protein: CASSLQGGAGGYTF; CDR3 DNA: TGCGCCAGCAGCTTGCAGGGGGGCGCGGGCGGCTACACCTTC
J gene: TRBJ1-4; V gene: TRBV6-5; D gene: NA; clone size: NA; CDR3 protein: CASKGTEATNEKLFF; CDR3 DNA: TGTGCCAGCAAGGGGACGGAAGCAACTAATGAAAAACTGTTTTTT
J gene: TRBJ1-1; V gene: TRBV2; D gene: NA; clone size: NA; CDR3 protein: CASTWTENTEAFF; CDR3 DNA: TGTGCCAGCACCTGGACGGAGAACACTGAAGCTTTCTTT
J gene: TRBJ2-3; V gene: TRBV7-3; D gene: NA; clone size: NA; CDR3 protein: CASSLQVSDTQYF; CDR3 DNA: TGTGCCAGCAGCTTACAGGTCTCAGATACGCAGTATTTT
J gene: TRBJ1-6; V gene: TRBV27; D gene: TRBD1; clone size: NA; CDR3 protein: CASSPLQGVRSPLHF; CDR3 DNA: TGTGCCAGCAGTCCCCTACAGGGGGTCCGGTCACCCCTCCACTTT
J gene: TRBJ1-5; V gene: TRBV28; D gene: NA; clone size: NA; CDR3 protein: CASRGDGTSNQPQHF; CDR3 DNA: TGTGCCAGCAGAGGGGACGGAACTAGCAATCAGCCCCAGCATTTT
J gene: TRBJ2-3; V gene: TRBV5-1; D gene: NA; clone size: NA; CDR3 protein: CASSLVWGPGTDTQYF; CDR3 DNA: TGCGCCAGCAGCTTGGTGTGGGGGCCGGGCACAGATACGCAGTATTTT
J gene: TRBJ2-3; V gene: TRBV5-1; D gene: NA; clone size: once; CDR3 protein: CASSFFPGTDTQYF; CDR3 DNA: TGCGCCAGCAGCTTTTTCCCCGGCACAGATACGCAGTATTTT
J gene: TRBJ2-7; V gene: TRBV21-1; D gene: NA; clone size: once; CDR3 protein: CASSARPSGGPAYEQYF; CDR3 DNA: TGTGCCAGCAGCGCCAGACCTAGCGGGGGACCCGCCTACGAGCAGTACTTC
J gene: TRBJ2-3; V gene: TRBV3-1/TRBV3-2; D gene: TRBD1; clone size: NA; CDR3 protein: CASSQGRGRPDTQYF; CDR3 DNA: TGTGCCAGCAGCCAGGGTAGGGGGCGCCCAGATACGCAGTATTTT
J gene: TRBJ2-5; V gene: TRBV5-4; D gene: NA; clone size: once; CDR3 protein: CASSFRSEQETQYF; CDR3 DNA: TGTGCCAGCAGCTTCAGGTCAGAACAAGAGACCCAGTACTTC
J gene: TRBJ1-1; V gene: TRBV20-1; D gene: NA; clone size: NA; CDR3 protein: CSASRQFVGSGTEAFF; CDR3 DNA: TGCAGTGCTAGTCGGCAGTTCGTGGGCTCGGGCACTGAAGCTTTCTTT
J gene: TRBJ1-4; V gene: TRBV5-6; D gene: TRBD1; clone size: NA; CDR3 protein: CASSTGQGAGEKLFF; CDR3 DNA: TGTGCCAGCAGCACCGGACAGGGGGCGGGCGAAAAACTGTTTTTT
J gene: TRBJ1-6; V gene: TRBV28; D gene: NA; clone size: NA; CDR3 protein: CASSFPGPKPPLHF; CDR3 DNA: TGTGCCAGCAGTTTTCCAGGCCCCAAGCCACCCCTCCACTTT
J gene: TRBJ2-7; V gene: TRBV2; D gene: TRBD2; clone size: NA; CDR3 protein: CASQLAGGFFYEQYF; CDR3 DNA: TGTGCCAGTCAACTAGCGGGGGGCTTTTTCTACGAGCAGTACTTC
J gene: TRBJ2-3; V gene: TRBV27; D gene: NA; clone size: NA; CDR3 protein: CASSLSYTDTQYF; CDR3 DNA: TGTGCCAGCAGTTTATCATACACAGATACGCAGTATTTT
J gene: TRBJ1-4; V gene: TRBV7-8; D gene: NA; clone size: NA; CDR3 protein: CASSMSGLVGEKLFF; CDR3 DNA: TGTGCCAGCTCGATGTCTGGCTTAGTGGGGGAAAAACTGTTTTTT
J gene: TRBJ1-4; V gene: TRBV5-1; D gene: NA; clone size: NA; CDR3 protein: CASSWDLMATNEKLFF; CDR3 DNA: TGCGCCAGCAGTTGGGATCTCATGGCAACTAATGAAAAACTGTTTTTT
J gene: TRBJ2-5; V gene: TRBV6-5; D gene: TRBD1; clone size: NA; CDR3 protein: CASSYLQGRETQYF; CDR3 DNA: TGTGCCAGCAGTTACCTACAGGGGCGAGAGACCCAGTACTTC
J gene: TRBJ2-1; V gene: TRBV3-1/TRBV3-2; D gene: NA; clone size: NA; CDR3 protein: CASSQVWTRNNEQFF; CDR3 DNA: TGTGCCAGCAGCCAAGTGTGGACCCGGAACAATGAGCAGTTCTTC
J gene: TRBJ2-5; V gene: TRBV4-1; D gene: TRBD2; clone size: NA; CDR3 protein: CASSQVSGLLQETQYF; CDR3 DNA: TGCGCCAGCAGCCAAGTCTCGGGACTATTACAAGAGACCCAGTACTTC
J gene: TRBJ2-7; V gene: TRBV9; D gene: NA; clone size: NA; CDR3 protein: CASSVVASSYEQYF; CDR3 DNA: TGTGCCAGCAGCGTAGTGGCTTCCTCCTACGAGCAGTACTTC
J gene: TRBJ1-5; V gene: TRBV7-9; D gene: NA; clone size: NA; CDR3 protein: CASSLGGGSNQPQHF; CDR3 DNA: TGTGCCAGCAGCTTAGGAGGGGGTAGCAATCAGCCCCAGCATTTT
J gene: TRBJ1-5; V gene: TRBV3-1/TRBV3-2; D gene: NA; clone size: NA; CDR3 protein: CASSQGNQPQHF; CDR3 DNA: TGTGCCAGCAGCCAGGGTAATCAGCCCCAGCATTTT
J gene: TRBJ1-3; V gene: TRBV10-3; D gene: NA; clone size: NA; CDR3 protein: CAISDSGRDTIYF; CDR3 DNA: TGTGCCATCAGCGACAGCGGGAGGGACACCATATATTTT
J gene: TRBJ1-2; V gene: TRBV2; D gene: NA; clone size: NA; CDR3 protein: CASSERGDAYGYTF; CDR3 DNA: TGTGCCAGCAGTGAACGAGGGGATGCCTATGGCTACACCTTC
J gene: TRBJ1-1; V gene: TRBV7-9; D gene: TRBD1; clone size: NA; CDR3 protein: CASSTGQVNTEAFF; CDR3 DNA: TGTGCCAGCAGCACGGGACAGGTAAACACTGAAGCTTTCTTT
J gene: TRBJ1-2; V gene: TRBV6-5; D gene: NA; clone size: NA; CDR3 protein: CASRDRFNYGYTF; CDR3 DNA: TGTGCCAGCAGGGACAGATTTAACTATGGCTACACCTTC
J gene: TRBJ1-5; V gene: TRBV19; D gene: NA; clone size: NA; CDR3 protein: CASSPRTDYSNQPQHF; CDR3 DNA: TGTGCCAGTAGTCCTAGGACAGATTATAGCAATCAGCCCCAGCATTTT
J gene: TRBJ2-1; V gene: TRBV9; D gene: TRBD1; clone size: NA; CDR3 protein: CASSPPQGRGTGLNEQFF; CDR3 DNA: TGTGCCAGCAGCCCGCCCCAAGGGAGGGGGACAGGGCTCAATGAGCAGTTCTTC
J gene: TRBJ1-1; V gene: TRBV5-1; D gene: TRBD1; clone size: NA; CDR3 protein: CASSYRTGNTEAFF; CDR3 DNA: TGCGCCAGCAGCTACCGGACAGGGAACACTGAAGCTTTCTTT
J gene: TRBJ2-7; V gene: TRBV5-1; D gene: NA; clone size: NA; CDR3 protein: CASSSAYEQYF; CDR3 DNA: TGCGCCAGCAGCTCCGCCTACGAGCAGTACTTC
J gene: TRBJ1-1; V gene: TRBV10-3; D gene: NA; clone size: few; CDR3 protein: CAISDFSIRGGTEAFF; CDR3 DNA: TGTGCCATCAGTGACTTCTCGATCCGAGGCGGCACTGAAGCTTTCTTT
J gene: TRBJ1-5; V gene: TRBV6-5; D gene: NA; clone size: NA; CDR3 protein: CASKLGGWSQPQHF; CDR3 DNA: TGTGCCAGCAAGTTGGGGGGCTGGAGTCAGCCCCAGCATTTT
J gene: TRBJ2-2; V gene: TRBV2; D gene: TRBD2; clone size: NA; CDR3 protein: CASTVGLAGVSGELFF; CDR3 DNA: TGTGCCAGCACCGTCGGGTTGGCGGGGGTGAGCGGGGAGCTGTTTTTT
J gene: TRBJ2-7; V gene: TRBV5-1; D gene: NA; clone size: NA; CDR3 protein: CASSLAGDQVYEQYF; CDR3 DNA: TGCGCCAGCAGCTTGGCGGGGGATCAGGTCTACGAGCAGTACTTC
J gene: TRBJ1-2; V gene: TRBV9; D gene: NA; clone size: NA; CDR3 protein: CASSIEGHPGPYGYTF; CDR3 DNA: TGTGCCAGCAGCATTGAAGGACATCCCGGCCCCTATGGCTACACCTTC
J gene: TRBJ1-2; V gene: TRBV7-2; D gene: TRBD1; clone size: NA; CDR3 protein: CASSFQTGGLYTF; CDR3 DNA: TGTGCCAGCAGCTTTCAGACAGGGGGCCTCTACACCTTC
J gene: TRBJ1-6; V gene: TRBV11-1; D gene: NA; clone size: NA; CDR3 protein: CASSLRQTRDSPLHF; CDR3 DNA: TGTGCCAGCAGCTTACGGCAGACGAGGGATTCACCCCTCCACTTT
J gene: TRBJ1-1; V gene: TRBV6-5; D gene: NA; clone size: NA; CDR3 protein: CASSYSTMMGTEAFF; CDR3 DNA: TGTGCCAGCAGTTACTCCACAATGATGGGGACTGAAGCTTTCTTT
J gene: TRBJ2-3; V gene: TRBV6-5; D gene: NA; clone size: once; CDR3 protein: CASSYFQADTQYF; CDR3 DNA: TGTGCCAGCAGTTATTTTCAGGCAGATACGCAGTATTTT
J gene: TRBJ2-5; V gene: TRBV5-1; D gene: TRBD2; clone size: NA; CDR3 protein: CASSLAASGGGEETQYF; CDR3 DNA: TGCGCCAGCAGCTTGGCGGCTAGCGGGGGAGGGGAAGAGACCCAGTACTTC